This is a list of T cell receptor beta chains from one sample in a study of blood T cell repertoires in COVID-19. The data were produced by immunoSEQ multiplex PCR, yet TCRdb's version contains in-frame clones alone and is incomplete. The sample lists approximately 210,000 clones, under 90% occurring once. What was sequenced was peripheral blood. The receptor set was obtained from a human donor in a cohort sampled during active COVID-19. CDR3s include the opening cysteine and the closing phenylalanine or tryptophan. The order of the fields is clone size, V gene, J gene, D gene, CDR3 protein, CDR3 DNA. A D gene is named only where the DNA matches it firmly. Only some rows state a clone size, as once, few, many or a class for expanded clones.

>.|TRBV7-3|TRBJ1-2|.
CASSSDSFLYGYTF
TGTGCCAGCAGCTCCGACAGTTTTCTTTATGGCTACACCTTC
>.|TRBV30|TRBJ1-1|.
CAWSVHVGRRNTEAFF
TGTGCCTGGAGTGTACATGTCGGGAGGCGGAACACTGAAGCTTTCTTT
>.|TRBV5-1|TRBJ2-2|.
CASSLAATGELFF
TGCGCCAGCAGCCTAGCTGCCACCGGGGAGCTGTTTTTT
>.|TRBV20-1|TRBJ2-3|.
CSASNTGSGTDTQYF
TGCAGTGCTAGTAACACAGGGTCTGGAACAGATACGCAGTATTTT
>.|TRBV28|TRBJ2-7|.
CASSLRGNPSYEQYF
TGTGCCAGCAGTTTACGGGGGAACCCCTCCTACGAGCAGTACTTC
>.|TRBV4-1|TRBJ1-4|.
CASSRSERLGGNEKLFF
TGCGCCAGCAGCCGAAGCGAGCGACTTGGGGGGAATGAAAAACTGTTTTTT
>.|TRBV19|TRBJ1-1|.
CASSIGGGTEAFF
TGTGCCAGTAGTATAGGGGGCGGCACTGAAGCTTTCTTT
>.|TRBV7-9|TRBJ2-1|TRBD2
CASSLTTSGHNEQFF
TGTGCCAGCAGCTTAACGACTAGCGGCCACAATGAGCAGTTCTTC
>.|TRBV11-2|TRBJ1-2|.
CASSGGHIYGYTF
TGTGCCAGCAGCGGAGGGCATATCTATGGCTACACCTTC
>once|TRBV7-8|TRBJ2-5|.
CASSLALGEAQYF
TGTGCCAGCAGCTTAGCACTAGGGGAGGCCCAGTACTTC
>.|TRBV11-2|TRBJ1-4|.
CASSSSGGEVEKLFF
TGTGCCAGCAGCTCTTCAGGAGGAGAGGTAGAAAAACTGTTTTTT
>.|TRBV20-1|TRBJ2-7|.
CSAVTYEQYF
TGCAGTGCTGTAACCTACGAGCAGTACTTC
>.|TRBV11-2|TRBJ2-3|TRBD1
CASNRGQRTDTQYF
TGTGCCAGCAACAGGGGACAACGCACAGATACGCAGTATTTT
>.|TRBV2|TRBJ2-3|TRBD2
CASRARGGGDTQYF
TGTGCCAGCAGGGCTCGGGGGGGCGGAGATACGCAGTATTTT
>.|TRBV2|TRBJ2-1|TRBD2
CASRAGTSGSNEQFF
TGTGCCAGCAGGGCCGGGACTAGCGGATCCAATGAGCAGTTCTTC
>.|TRBV7-6|TRBJ2-3|.
CASSLTVLTDTQYF
TGTGCCAGCAGCCTTACGGTACTCACAGATACGCAGTATTTT
>.|TRBV4-1|TRBJ2-7|TRBD1
CASSQVFRWAGQGSYEQYF
TGCGCCAGCAGCCAAGTCTTTCGTTGGGCCGGACAGGGGTCCTACGAGCAGTACTTC
>.|TRBV10-3|TRBJ2-6|TRBD1
CAIGQGTGANVLTF
TGTGCCATCGGACAGGGGACTGGGGCCAACGTCCTGACTTTC
>.|TRBV5-4|TRBJ2-6|.
CASSFEGSGANVLTF
TGTGCCAGCAGCTTCGAGGGCTCTGGGGCCAACGTCCTGACTTTC
>.|TRBV20-1|TRBJ1-2|.
CSASGNSYGYTF
TGCAGTGCTAGTGGGAACAGCTATGGCTACACCTTC
>once|TRBV5-1|TRBJ2-3|TRBD2
CASSFGSGGASDTQYF
TGCGCCAGCAGCTTTGGTAGCGGGGGGGCCTCAGATACGCAGTATTTT
>.|TRBV12-3/TRBV12-4|TRBJ2-2|TRBD1
CASRRQGTGELFF
TGTGCCAGCAGGCGACAGGGGACCGGGGAGCTGTTTTTT
>.|TRBV28|TRBJ1-5|TRBD1
CASRVDRVKDYSNQPQHF
TGTGCCAGCAGGGTGGACAGGGTGAAAGACTATAGCAATCAGCCCCAGCATTTT
>.|TRBV25-1|TRBJ1-6|.
CASSEYRGSYNSPLHF
TGTGCCAGCAGTGAATATCGGGGCTCCTATAATTCACCCCTCCACTTT
>.|TRBV6-5|TRBJ2-6|.
CASTTSGANVLTF
TGTGCCAGCACGACTTCTGGGGCCAACGTCCTGACTTTC
>.|TRBV5-1|TRBJ2-5|TRBD1
CASSLSGGKETQYF
TGCGCCAGCAGCTTGTCAGGGGGAAAAGAGACCCAGTACTTC
>.|TRBV14|TRBJ2-2|.
CASSQGLPISNTGELFF
TGTGCCAGCAGCCAAGGACTTCCGATTTCGAACACCGGGGAGCTGTTTTTT
>.|TRBV6-6|TRBJ1-5|TRBD1
CASREQGTQPQHF
TGTGCCAGCAGGGAACAGGGGACTCAGCCCCAGCATTTT
>.|TRBV18|TRBJ2-7|TRBD1
CASSLRTGGGYEQYF
TGTGCCAGCTCACTACGGACAGGGGGCGGATACGAGCAGTACTTC
>few|TRBV5-1|TRBJ2-3|.
CASSFTGPGFSDTQYF
TGCGCCAGCAGCTTCACAGGGCCAGGATTTAGTGATACGCAGTATTTT
>.|TRBV3-1/TRBV3-2|TRBJ2-1|.
CASSQDRGWYEQFF
TGTGCCAGCAGCCAAGATCGGGGGTGGTATGAGCAGTTCTTC
>.|TRBV6-5|TRBJ2-3|TRBD1
CASSQGALADTQYF
TGTGCCAGCAGCCAGGGGGCGCTGGCAGATACGCAGTATTTT
>.|TRBV29-1|TRBJ2-7|TRBD1
CSAAWDRAYEQYF
TGCAGCGCGGCCTGGGACAGGGCCTACGAGCAGTACTTC
>.|TRBV11-3|TRBJ1-4|.
CASSLDQQGEKLFF
TGTGCCAGCAGCTTAGATCAACAGGGTGAAAAACTGTTTTTT
>.|TRBV7-9|TRBJ2-6|.
CASSSGRGGAGANVLTF
TGTGCCAGCAGCTCGGGAAGGGGGGGGGCTGGGGCCAACGTCCTGACTTTC
>.|TRBV6-2/TRBV6-3|TRBJ2-5|.
CASSYSRAESQETQYF
TGTGCCAGCAGTTACTCGAGGGCTGAGTCTCAAGAGACCCAGTACTTC
>.|TRBV27|TRBJ2-5|TRBD1
CASSLSTGGWAETQYF
TGTGCCAGCAGTTTATCAACAGGGGGTTGGGCGGAGACCCAGTACTTC
>.|TRBV2|TRBJ2-6|.
CASSGRAGANVLTF
TGTGCCAGCAGTGGGAGGGCTGGGGCCAACGTCCTGACTTTC
>.|TRBV5-1|TRBJ1-6|.
CASSFSDDHYNSPLHF
TGCGCCAGCAGCTTTTCCGACGACCACTACAATTCACCCCTCCACTTT
>.|TRBV4-1|TRBJ2-1|.
CASSQVTLPGEQFF
TGCGCCAGCAGCCAAGTCACCCTACCGGGGGAGCAGTTCTTC
>.|TRBV30|TRBJ1-6|.
CAWQGPDSPLHF
TGTGCCTGGCAGGGGCCGGATTCACCCCTCCACTTT
>.|TRBV7-2|TRBJ2-1|.
CASSSPRGNNEQFF
TGTGCCAGCAGTTCACCCAGGGGTAACAATGAGCAGTTCTTC
>.|TRBV19|TRBJ1-2|.
CATGTGYTF
TGTGCCACGGGTACTGGCTACACCTTC
>.|TRBV24-1|TRBJ2-1|.
CATSALSGDEQFF
TGTGCCACCAGTGCTCTCTCGGGGGACGAGCAGTTCTTC